This T cell receptor beta chain comes out of a study of T cells in Graves' hyperthyroidism and ophthalmopathy. Study-wide results and limits: Stable hyperthyroidism was told apart from ophthalmopathy by a model built on 13 V-J features.

This clonotype was recorded many times. Its antigen is unidentified. In germline, CDR1 is SGHTA, CDR2 FQGNSA. The CDR3 sequence is 15 residues long. Unmatched junction bases numbered 10, after V lost 5 bases and J lost 7 bases. Subjects aged 18 to 65 presented with newly diagnosed hyperthyroidism of less than 2 months' duration. RNA transcripts provided the source from which TCR beta CDR3 regions were amplified. The TCR CDR3 first-round RT-PCR relied on the HTBI primer set. MiXCR, applied by TCRdb to the multiplex PCR reads, yields one record per CDR3 protein. Of 350,000 to 450,000 distinct CDR3 sequences listed, approximately 15% are singletons.

The source material was blood. This sequence originates from a woman aged 60-75 years with Graves' hyperthyroidism. The chain joins TRBV7-2 to TRBJ1-5; 8 bases align to TRBD1. The CDR3 region has the DNA TGTGCCAGCAGCCAAGGACAGGGATCGACGCAGCCCCAGCATTTT. As protein: CASSQGQGSTQPQHF.